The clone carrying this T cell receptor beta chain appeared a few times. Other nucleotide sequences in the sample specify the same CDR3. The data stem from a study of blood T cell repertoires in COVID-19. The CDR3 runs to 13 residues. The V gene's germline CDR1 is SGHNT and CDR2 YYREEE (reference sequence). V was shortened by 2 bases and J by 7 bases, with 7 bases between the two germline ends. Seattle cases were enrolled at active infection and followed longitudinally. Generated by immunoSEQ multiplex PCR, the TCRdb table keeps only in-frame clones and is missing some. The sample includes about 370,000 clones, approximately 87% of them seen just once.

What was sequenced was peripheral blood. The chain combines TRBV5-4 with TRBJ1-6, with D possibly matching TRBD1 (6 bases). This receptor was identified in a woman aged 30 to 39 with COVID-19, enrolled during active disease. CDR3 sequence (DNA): TGTGCCAGCAGCTTAGGGGGAAATTCACCCCTCCACTTT. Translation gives CASSLGGNSPLHF.